This TCR beta chain emerged from a study of human T cells and chemical hapten exposure. Overall study context: Patch tests put 0.01% DPC on the upper back, read at 6 days. Alopecia areata, totalis or universalis affected patients, mainly female.

This clonotype was counted only a few times. Its antigen is unknown. MiXCR, run by TCRdb on the RACE reads, gives a single entry per CDR3 protein. The table records more than 75,000 distinct CDR3 sequences, about 10% of them present only once. The germline gives CDR1 SGHTA, CDR2 FQGNSA. Losses at the gene ends were 2 bases for V and 0 bases for J; bases not matched to a gene: 4. CDR3 size: 16 residues. Time point given: patch test 2, 6 weeks after DPC sensitization. Specified treatment: therapeutic diphenylcyclopropenone sensitization with weekly scalp DPC. Study-wide results and caveats: Relative to control repertoires, expanded TCRs gave rise to significantly more large CDR3 similarity clusters. Alopecia affected the donors, so their immune response may differ from healthy people's.

Specimen: whole blood, collected in connection with sensitization to the hapten diphenylcyclopropenone (DPC). The chain combines TRBV7-2 with TRBJ2-3; 8 bases agree with TRBD2. This TCR was recovered from a woman between 25 and 40 years old with alopecia areata. Some clones in this sample may be carry-over from other donors' samples. CDR3 in DNA: TGTGCCAGCAGCTTATCCGGGACTAGTAGCACAGATACGCAGTATTTT. It specifies CASSLSGTSSTDTQYF.